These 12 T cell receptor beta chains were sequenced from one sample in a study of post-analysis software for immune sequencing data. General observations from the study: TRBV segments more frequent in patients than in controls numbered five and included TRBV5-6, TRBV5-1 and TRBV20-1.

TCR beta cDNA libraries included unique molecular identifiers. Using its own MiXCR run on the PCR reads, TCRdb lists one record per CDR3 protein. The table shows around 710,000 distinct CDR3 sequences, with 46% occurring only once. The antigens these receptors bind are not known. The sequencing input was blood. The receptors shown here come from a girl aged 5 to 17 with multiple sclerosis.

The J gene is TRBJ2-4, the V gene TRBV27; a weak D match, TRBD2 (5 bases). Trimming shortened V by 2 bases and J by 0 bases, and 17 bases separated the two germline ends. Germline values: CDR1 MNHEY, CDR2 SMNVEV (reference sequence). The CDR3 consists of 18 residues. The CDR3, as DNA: TGTGCCAGCAGTTTAGCCCGGGATGGCGGCCTAGCCAAAAACATTCAGTACTTC. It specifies CASSLARDGGLAKNIQYF.

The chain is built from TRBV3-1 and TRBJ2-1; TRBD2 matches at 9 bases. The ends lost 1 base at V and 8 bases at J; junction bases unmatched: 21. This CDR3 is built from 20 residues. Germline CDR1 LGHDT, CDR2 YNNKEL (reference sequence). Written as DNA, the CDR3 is TGTGCCAGCAGCCAAGTATCCCCCGGGGCAGCGGGAGGAGTAGGAGATGAGCAGTTCTTC. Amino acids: CASSQVSPGAAGGVGDEQFF.

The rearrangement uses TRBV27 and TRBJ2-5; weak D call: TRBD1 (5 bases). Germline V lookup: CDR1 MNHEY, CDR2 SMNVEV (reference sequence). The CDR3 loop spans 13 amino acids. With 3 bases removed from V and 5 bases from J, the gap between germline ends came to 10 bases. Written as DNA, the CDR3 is TGTGCCAGCAGTTTTCAGGGCGATGAGACCCAGTACTTC. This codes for CASSFQGDETQYF.

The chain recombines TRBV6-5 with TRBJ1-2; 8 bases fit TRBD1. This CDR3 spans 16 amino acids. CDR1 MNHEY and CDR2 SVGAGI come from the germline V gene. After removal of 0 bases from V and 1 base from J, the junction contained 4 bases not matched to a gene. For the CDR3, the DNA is TGTGCCAGCAGTTACTCAGGACAGGGCAGTAACTATGGCTACACCTTC. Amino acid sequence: CASSYSGQGSNYGYTF.

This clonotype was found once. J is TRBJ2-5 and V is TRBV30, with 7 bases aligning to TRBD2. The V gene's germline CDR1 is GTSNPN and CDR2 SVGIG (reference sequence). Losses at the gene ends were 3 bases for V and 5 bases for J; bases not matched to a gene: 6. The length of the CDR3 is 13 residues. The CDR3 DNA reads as TGTGCCTGGAGGGGACTAAAGGGGGAGACCCAGTACTTC. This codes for CAWRGLKGETQYF.

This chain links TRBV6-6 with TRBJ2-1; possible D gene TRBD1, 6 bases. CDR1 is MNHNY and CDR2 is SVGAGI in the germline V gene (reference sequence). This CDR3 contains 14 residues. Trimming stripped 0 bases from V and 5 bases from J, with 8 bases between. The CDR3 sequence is CASSYSGANNEQFF. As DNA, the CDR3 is TGTGCCAGCAGTTACTCGGGGGCAAACAATGAGCAGTTCTTC.

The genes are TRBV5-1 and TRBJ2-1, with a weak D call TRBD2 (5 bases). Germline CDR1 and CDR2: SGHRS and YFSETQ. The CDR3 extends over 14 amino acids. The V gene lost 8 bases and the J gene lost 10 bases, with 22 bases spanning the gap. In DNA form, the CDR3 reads TGCGCCAGTAGCGCCGCAGGCAACTCCTACGAGCAGTTCTTC. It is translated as CASSAAGNSYEQFF.

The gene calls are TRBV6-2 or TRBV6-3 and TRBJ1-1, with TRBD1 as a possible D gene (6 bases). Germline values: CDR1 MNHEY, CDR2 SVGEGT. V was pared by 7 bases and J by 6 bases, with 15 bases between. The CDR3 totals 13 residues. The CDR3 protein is CASTEPGASEAFF. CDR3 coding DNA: TGTGCCAGCACCGAACCGGGGGCCTCTGAAGCTTTCTTT.

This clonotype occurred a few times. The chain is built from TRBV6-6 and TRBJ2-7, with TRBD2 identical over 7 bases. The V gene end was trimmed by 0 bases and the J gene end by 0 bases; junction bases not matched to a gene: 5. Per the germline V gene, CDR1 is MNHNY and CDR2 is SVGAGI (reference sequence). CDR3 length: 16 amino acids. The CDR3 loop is CASSYSTGGVSYEQYF. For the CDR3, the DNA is TGTGCCAGCAGTTACTCGACGGGGGGTGTCTCCTACGAGCAGTACTTC.

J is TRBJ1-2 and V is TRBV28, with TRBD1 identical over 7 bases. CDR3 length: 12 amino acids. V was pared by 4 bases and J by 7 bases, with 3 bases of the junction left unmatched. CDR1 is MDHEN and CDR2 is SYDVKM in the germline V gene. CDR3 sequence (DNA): TGTGCCAGCAGTTACAGGGGAGGTGGCTACACCTTC. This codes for CASSYRGGGYTF.

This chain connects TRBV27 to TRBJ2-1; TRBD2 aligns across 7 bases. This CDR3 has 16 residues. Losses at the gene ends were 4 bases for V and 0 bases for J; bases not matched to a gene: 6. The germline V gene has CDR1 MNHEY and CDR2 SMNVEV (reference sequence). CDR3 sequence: CASSWASGGSYNEQFF. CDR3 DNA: TGTGCCAGCAGTTGGGCTAGCGGTGGCTCCTACAATGAGCAGTTCTTC.

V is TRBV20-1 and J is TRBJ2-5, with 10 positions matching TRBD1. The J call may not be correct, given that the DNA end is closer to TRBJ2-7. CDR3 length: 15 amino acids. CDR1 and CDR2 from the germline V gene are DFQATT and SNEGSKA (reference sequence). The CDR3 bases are TGCAGTGCTAACCACAGACAGGGGGCGAAGGGCGAGCAGTACTTC. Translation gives CSANHRQGAKGEQYF.